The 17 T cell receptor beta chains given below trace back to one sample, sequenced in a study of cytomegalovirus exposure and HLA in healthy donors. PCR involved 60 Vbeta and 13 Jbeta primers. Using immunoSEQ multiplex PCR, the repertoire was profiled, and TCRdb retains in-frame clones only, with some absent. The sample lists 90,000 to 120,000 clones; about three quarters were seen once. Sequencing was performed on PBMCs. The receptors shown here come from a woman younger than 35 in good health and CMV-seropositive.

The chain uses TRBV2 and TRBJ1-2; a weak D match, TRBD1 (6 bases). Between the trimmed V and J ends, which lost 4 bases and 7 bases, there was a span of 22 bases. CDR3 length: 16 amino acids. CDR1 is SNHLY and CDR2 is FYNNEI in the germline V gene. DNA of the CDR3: TGTGCCAGCAGTGGGGTTCAGCTTTCCGGGGGGCTTGGCTACACCTTC. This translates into CASSGVQLSGGLGYTF.

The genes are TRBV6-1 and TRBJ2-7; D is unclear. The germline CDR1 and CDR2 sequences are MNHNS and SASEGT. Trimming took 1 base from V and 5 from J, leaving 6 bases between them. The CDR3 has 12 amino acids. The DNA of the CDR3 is TGTGCCAGCAGTGAAGTGGGCAACGAGCAGTACTTC. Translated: CASSEVGNEQYF.

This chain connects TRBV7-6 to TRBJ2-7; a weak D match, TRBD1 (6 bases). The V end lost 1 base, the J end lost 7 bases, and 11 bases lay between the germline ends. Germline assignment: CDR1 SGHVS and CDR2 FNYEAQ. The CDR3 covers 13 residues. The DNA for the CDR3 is TGTGCCAGCAGCTTAGAAACAGGGACGGAGCAGTACTTC. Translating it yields CASSLETGTEQYF.

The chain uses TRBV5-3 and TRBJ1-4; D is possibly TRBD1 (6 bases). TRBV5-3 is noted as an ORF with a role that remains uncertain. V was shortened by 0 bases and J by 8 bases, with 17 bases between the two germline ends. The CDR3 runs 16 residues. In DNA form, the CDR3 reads TGTGCCAGAAGCTTGGCCGGGGGGCCCGTTCGGGAAAAACTGTTTTTT. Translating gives CARSLAGGPVREKLFF.

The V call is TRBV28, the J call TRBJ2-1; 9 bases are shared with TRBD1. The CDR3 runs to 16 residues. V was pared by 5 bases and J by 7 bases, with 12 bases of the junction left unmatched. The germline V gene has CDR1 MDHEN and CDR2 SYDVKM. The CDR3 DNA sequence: TGTGCCAGCAGTAGGGGGTCCGGGACAGGGCCTAATGAGCAGTTCTTC. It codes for CASSRGSGTGPNEQFF.

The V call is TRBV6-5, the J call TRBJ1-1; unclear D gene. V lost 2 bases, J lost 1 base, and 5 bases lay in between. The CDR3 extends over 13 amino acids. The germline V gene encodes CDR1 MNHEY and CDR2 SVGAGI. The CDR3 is CASSYERNTEAFF. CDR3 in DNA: TGTGCCAGCAGTTACGAGCGGAACACTGAAGCTTTCTTT.

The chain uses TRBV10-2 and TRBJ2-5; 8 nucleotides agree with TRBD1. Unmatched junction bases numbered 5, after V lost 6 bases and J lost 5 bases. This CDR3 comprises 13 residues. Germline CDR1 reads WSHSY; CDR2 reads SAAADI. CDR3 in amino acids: CASSWTGWETQYF. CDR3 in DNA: TGCGCCAGCAGCTGGACAGGGTGGGAGACCCAGTACTTC.

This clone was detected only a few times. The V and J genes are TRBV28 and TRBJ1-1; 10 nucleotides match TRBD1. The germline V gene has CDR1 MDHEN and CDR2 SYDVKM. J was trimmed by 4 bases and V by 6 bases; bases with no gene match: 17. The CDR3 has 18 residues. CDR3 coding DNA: TGTGCCAGCAGCTCCAGGAAGGGACAGGGGTTTGCTGGCACTGAAGCTTTCTTT. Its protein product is CASSSRKGQGFAGTEAFF.

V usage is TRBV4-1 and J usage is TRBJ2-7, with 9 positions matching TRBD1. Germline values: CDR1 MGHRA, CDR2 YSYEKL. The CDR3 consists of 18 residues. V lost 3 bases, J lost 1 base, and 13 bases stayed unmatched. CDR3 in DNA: TGCGCCAGCAGCCAGACCCGGGACAGGGCTTCGCCGTCCTACGAGCAGTACTTC. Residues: CASSQTRDRASPSYEQYF.

The CDR3 region is CASSPPTSGWNEQFF. CDR3 DNA sequence: TGTGCCAGCTCACCGCCGACTAGCGGCTGGAATGAGCAGTTCTTC. The chain joins TRBV18 to TRBJ2-1; 9 nucleotides line up with TRBD2. V lost 3 bases and J lost 7; bases outside the gene matches: 7. The CDR3 extends over 15 amino acids. CDR1 is KGHSH and CDR2 is LQKENI in the germline V gene.

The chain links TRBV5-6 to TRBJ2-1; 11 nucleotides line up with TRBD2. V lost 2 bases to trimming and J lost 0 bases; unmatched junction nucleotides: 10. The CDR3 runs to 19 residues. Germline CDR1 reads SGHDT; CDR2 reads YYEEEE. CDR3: CASSFGLAGPKGSYNEQFF. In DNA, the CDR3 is TGTGCCAGCAGCTTCGGACTAGCGGGCCCCAAGGGCTCCTACAATGAGCAGTTCTTC.

The DNA of the CDR3 is TGTGCCAGCACAGGGGGGCGGGGCTACACCTTC. Its protein is CASTGGRGYTF. This sequence joins TRBV27 and TRBJ1-2, with 7 nucleotides matching TRBD1. This CDR3 comprises 11 residues. In germline, CDR1 is MNHEY, CDR2 SMNVEV (reference sequence). Losses at the gene ends were 7 bases for V and 8 bases for J; bases not matched to a gene: 4.

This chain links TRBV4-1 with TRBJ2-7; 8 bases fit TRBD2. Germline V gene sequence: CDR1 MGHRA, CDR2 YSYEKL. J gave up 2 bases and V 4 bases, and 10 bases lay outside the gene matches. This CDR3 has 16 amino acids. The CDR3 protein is CASSPGSSGATYEQYF. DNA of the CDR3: TGCGCCAGCAGCCCGGGTAGTAGCGGGGCAACCTACGAGCAGTACTTC.

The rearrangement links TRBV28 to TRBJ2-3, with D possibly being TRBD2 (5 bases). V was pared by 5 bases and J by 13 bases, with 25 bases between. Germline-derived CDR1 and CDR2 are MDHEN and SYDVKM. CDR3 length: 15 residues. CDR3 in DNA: TGTGCCAGCAGTCAATGGGAGCGAACCCCAGATAAGAAGTATTTT. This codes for CASSQWERTPDKKYF.

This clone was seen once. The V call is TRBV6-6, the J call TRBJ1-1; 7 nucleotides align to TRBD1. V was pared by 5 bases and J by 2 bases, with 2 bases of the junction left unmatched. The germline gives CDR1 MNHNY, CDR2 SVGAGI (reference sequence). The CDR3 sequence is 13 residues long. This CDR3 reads CASSRTGNTEAFF. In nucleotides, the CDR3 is TGTGCCAGCAGTCGGACAGGAAACACTGAAGCTTTCTTT.

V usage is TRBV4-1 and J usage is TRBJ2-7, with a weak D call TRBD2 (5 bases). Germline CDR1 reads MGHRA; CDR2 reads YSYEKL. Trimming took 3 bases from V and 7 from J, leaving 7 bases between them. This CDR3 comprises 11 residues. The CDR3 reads CASSQAGEQYF. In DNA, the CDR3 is TGCGCCAGCAGCCAGGCGGGTGAGCAGTACTTC.

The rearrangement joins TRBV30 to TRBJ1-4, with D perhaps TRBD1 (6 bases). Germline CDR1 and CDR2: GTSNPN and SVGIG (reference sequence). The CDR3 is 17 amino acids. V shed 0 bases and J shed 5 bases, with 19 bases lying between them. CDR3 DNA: TGTGCCTGGAGTGTAGGCAGGGGCCCACCGGTAAATGAAAAACTGTTTTTT. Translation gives CAWSVGRGPPVNEKLFF.